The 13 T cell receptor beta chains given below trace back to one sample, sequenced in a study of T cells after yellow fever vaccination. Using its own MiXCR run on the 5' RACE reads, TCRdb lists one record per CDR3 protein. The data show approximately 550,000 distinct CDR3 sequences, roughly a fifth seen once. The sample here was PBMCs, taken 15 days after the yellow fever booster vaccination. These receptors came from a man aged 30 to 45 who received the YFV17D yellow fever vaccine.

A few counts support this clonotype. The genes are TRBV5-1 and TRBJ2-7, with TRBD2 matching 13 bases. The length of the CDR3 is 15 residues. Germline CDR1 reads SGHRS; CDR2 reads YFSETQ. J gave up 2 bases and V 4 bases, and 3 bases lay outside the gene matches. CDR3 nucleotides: TGCGCCAGCAGCACACTAGCGGGAGGGCCCTACGAGCAGTACTTC. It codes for CASSTLAGGPYEQYF. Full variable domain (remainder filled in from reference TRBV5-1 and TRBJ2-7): KAGVTQTPRYLIKTRGQQVTLSCSPISGHRSVSWYQQTPGQGLQFLFEYFSETQRNKGNFPGRFSGRQFSNSRSEMNVSTLELGDSALYLCASSTLAGGPYEQYFGPGTRLTVT.

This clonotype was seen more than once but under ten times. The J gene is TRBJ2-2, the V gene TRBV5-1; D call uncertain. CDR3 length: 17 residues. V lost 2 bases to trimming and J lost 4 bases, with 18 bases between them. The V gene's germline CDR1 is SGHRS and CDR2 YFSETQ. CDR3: CASSLRHSETGTGELFF. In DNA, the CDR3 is TGCGCCAGCAGCTTACGGCATTCCGAGACCGGCACCGGGGAGCTGTTTTTT.

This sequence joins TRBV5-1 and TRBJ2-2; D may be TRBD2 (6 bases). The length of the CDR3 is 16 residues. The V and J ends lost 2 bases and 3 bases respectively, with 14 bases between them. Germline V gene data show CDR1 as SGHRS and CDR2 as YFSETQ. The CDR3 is CASSLGLAPYTGELFF. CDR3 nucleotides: TGCGCCAGCAGCTTAGGTCTAGCGCCCTACACCGGGGAGCTGTTTTTT. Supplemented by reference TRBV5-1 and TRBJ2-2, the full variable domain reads KAGVTQTPRYLIKTRGQQVTLSCSPISGHRSVSWYQQTPGQGLQFLFEYFSETQRNKGNFPGRFSGRQFSNSRSEMNVSTLELGDSALYLCASSLGLAPYTGELFFGEGSRLTVL.

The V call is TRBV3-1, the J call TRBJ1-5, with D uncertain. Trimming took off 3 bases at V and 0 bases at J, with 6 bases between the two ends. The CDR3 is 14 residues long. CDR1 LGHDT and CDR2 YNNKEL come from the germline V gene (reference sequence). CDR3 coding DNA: TGTGCCAGCAGCCAGGTCCTTAGCAATCAGCCCCAGCATTTT. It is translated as CASSQVLSNQPQHF.

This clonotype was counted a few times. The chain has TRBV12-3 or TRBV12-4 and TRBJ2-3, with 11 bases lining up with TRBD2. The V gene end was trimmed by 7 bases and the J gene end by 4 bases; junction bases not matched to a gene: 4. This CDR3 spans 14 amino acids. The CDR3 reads CASNLAGGSDTQYF. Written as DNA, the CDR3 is TGTGCCAGCAATCTAGCGGGAGGTTCAGATACGCAGTATTTT.

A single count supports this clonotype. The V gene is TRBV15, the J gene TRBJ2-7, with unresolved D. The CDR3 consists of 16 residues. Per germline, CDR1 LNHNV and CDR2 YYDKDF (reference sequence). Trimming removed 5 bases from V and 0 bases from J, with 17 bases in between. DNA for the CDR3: TGTGCCACCAGCCCTCCAGCTGGGCAGTTCTCCTACGAGCAGTACTTC. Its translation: CATSPPAGQFSYEQYF.

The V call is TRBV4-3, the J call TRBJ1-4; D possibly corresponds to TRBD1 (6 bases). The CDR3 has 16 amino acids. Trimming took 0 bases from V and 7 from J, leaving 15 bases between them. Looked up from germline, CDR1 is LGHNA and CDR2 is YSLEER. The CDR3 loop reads CASSQDRRGRTEKLFF. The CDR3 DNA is TGCGCCAGCAGCCAAGATAGGCGGGGGCGTACTGAAAAACTGTTTTTT.

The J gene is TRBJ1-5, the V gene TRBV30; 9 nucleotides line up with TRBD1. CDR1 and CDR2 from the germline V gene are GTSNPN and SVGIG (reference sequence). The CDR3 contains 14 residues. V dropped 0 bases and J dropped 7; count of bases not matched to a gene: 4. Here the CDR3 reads CAWSVLDRGQPQHF. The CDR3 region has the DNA TGTGCCTGGAGTGTACTGGACAGGGGACAGCCCCAGCATTTT.

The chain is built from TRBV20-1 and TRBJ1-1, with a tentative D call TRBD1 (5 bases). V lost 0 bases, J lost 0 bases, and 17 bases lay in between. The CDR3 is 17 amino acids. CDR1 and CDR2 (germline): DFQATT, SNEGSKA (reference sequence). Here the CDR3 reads CSARDEGTSELNTEAFF. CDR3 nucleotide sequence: TGCAGTGCTAGAGATGAAGGGACTTCGGAGCTGAACACTGAAGCTTTCTTT.

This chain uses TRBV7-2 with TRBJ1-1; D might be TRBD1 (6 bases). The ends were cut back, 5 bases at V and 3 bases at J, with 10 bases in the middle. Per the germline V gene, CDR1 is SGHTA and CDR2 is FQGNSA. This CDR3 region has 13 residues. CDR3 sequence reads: CASSGQSYTEAFF. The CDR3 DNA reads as TGTGCCAGCAGCGGACAGTCCTACACTGAAGCTTTCTTT.

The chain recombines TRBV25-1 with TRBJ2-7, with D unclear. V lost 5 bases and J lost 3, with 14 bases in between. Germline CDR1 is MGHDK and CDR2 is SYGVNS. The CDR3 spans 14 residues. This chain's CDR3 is CASSRPENYYEQYF. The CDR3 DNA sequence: TGTGCCAGCAGTCGGCCAGAGAATTACTACGAGCAGTACTTC.

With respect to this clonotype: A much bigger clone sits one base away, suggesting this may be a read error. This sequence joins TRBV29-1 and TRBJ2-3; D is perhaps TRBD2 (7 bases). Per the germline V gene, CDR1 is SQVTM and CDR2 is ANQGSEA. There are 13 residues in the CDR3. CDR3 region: CGVRRGAQDTQYF. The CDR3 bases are TGCGGCGTCCGTCGGGGGGCGCAAGATACGCAGTATTTT.

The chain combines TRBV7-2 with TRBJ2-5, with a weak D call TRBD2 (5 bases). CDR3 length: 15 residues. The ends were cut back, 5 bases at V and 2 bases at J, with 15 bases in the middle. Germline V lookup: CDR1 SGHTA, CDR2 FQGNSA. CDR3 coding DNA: TGTGCCAGCAGCGGATTTGCGGGCGGACAAGAGACCCAGTACTTC. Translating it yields CASSGFAGGQETQYF. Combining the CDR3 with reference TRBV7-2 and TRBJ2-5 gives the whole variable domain GAGVSQSPSNKVTEKGKDVELRCDPISGHTALYWYRQSLGQGLEFLIYFQGNSAPDKSGLPSDRFSAERTGGSVSTLTIQRTQQEDSAVYLCASSGFAGGQETQYFGPGTRLLVL.